This TCR beta chain was obtained from a study of blood T cell repertoires in COVID-19. The data were produced by immunoSEQ multiplex PCR, yet TCRdb's version contains in-frame clones alone and is incomplete. This sample carries about 150,000 clones, 87% of them seen once, and the ten largest clones take more than 5%. CDR1 MGHRA and CDR2 YSYEKL come from the germline V gene. Between the trimmed V and J ends, which lost 0 bases and 12 bases, there was a span of 17 bases. The CDR3 consists of 14 residues. This clone was counted a single time. Material: peripheral blood. The receptor's source is a human donor in a cohort sampled during active COVID-19. V gene TRBV4-1 combines with J gene TRBJ1-2, with a tentative D call TRBD1 (6 bases). Here the CDR3 DNA reads TGCGCCAGCAGCCAAGATGCCCCGGGACAATCGAACACCTTC. This gives the protein CASSQDAPGQSNTF.